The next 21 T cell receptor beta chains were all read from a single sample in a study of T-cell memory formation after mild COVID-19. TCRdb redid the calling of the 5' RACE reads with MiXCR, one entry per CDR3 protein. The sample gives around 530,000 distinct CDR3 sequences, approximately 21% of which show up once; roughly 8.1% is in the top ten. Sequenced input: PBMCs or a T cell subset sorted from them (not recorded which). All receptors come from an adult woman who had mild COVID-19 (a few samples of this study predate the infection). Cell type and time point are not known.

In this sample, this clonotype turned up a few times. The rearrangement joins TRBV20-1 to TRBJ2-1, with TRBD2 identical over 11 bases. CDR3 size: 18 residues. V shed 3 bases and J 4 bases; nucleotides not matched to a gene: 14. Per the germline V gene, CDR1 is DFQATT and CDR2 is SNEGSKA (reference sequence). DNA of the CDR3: TGCAGTGCTAGTGGTCCAGTAGCGGGAGGGGGTTTGTACAATGAGCAGTTCTTC. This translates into CSASGPVAGGGLYNEQFF.

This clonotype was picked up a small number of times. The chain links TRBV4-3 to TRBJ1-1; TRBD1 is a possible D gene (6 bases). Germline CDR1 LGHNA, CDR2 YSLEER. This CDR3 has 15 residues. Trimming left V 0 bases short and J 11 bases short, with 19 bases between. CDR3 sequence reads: CASSQDGGARDRAFF. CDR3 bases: TGCGCCAGCAGCCAAGATGGGGGGGCGCGGGATAGGGCTTTCTTT.

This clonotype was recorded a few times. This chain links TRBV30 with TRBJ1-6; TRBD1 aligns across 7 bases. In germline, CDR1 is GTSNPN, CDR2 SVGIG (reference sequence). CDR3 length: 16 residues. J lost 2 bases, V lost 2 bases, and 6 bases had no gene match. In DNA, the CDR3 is TGTGCCTGGAGTCCCGGGACAGTCGCCTATAATTCACCCCTCCACTTT. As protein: CAWSPGTVAYNSPLHF.

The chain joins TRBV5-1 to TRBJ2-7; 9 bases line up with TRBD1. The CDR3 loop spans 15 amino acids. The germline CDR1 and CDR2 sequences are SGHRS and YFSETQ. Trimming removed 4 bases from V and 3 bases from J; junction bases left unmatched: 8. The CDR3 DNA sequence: TGCGCCAGCAGCCTTATTCCGGGACAGGGCTACGAGCAGTACTTC. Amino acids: CASSLIPGQGYEQYF.

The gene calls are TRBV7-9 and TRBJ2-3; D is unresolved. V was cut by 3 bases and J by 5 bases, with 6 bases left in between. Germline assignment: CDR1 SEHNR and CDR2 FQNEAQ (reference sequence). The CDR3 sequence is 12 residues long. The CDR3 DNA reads TGTGCCAGCAGCTTCCTGGTAGATACGCAGTATTTT. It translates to CASSFLVDTQYF.

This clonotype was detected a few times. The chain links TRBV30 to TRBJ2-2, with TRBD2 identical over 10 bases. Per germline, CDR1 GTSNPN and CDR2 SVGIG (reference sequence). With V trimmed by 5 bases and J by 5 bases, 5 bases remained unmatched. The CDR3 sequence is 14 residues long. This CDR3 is CAWPSGRGTGELFF. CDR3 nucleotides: TGTGCCTGGCCTAGCGGGAGAGGAACCGGGGAGCTGTTTTTT. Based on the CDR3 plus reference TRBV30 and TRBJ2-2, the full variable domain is SQTIHQWPATLVQPVGSPLSLECTVEGTSNPNLYWYRQAAGRGLQLLFYSVGIGQISSEVPQNLSASRPQDRQFILSSKKLLLSDSGFYLCAWPSGRGTGELFFGEGSRLTVL.

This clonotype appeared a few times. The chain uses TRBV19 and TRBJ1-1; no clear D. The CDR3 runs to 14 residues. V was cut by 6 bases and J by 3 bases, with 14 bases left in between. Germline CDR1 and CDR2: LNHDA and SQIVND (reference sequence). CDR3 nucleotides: TGTGCCAGTAGGAACTTCGGAGGTGACACTGAAGCTTTCTTT. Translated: CASRNFGGDTEAFF.

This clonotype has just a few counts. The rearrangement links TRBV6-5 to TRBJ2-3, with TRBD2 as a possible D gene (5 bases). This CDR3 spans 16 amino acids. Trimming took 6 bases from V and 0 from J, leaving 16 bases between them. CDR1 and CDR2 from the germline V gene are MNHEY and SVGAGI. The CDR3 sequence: CASRRSALTSTDTQYF. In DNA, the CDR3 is TGTGCCAGCAGGCGTAGCGCCCTCACAAGCACAGATACGCAGTATTTT.

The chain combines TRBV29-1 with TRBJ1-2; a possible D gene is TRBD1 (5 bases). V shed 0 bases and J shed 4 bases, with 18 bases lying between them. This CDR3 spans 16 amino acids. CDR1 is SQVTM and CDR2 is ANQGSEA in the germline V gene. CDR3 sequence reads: CSVEDLEMWGGYGYTF. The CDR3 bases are TGCAGCGTTGAAGATCTCGAGATGTGGGGGGGCTATGGCTACACCTTC.

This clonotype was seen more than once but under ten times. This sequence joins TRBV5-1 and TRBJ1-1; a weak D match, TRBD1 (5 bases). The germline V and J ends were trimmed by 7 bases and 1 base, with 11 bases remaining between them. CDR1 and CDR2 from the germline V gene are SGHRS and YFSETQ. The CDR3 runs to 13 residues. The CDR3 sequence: CASRHGQNTEAFF. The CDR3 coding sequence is TGCGCCAGCCGCCATGGACAGAACACTGAAGCTTTCTTT. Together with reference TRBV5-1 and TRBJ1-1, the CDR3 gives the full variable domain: KAGVTQTPRYLIKTRGQQVTLSCSPISGHRSVSWYQQTPGQGLQFLFEYFSETQRNKGNFPGRFSGRQFSNSRSEMNVSTLELGDSALYLCASRHGQNTEAFFGQGTRLTVV.

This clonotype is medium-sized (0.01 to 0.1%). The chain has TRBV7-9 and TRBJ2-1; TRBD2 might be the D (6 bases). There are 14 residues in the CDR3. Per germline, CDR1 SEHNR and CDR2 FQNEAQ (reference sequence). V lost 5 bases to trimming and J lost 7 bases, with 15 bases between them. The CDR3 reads CASSPGLARNEQFF. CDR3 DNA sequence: TGTGCCAGCAGCCCGGGACTGGCTAGGAATGAGCAGTTCTTC. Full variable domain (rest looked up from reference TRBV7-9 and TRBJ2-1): DTGVSQNPRHKITKRGQNVTFRCDPISEHNRLYWYRQTLGQGPEFLTYFQNEAQLEKSRLLSDRFSAERPKGSFSTLEIQRTEQGDSAMYLCASSPGLARNEQFFGPGTRLTVL.

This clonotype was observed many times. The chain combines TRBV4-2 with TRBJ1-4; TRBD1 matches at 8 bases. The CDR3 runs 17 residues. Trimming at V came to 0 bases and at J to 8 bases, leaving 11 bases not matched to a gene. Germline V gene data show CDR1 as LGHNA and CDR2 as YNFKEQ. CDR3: CASSQDRSGQGGEKLFF. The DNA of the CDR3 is TGTGCCAGCAGCCAAGATCGGAGTGGACAGGGAGGAGAAAAACTGTTTTTT.

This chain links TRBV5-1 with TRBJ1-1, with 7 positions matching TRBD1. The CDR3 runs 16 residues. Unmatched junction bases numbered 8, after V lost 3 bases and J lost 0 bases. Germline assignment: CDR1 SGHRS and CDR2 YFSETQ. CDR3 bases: TGCGCCAGCAGCTCAGTAGGACAGGTCGTGAACACTGAAGCTTTCTTT. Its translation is CASSSVGQVVNTEAFF.

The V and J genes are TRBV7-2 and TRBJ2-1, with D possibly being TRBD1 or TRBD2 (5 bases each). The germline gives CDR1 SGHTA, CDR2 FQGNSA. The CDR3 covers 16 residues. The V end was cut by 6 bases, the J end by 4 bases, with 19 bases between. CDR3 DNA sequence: TGTGCCAGCAGGTTACGGGGCGGGTGGACGTACAATGAGCAGTTCTTC. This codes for CASRLRGGWTYNEQFF. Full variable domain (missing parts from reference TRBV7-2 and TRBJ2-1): GAGVSQSPSNKVTEKGKDVELRCDPISGHTALYWYRQSLGQGLEFLIYFQGNSAPDKSGLPSDRFSAERTGGSVSTLTIQRTQQEDSAVYLCASRLRGGWTYNEQFFGPGTRLTVL.

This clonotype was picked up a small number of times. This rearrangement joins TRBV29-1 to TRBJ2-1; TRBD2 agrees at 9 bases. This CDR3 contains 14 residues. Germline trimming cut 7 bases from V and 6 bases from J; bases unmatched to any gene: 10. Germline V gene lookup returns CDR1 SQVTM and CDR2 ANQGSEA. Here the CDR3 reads CSASTSGLANEQFF. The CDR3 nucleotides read TGCAGCGCCTCAACTAGCGGGCTTGCCAATGAGCAGTTCTTC.

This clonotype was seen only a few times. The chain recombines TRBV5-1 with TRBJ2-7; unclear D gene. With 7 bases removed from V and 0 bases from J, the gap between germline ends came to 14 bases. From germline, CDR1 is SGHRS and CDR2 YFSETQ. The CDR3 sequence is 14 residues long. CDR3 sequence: CASPENYSSYEQYF. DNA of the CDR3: TGCGCCAGCCCTGAGAACTACAGCTCCTACGAGCAGTACTTC.

The CDR3 coding sequence is TGTGCCAGCAGTGAAGGACTAGCGGCCCCCTACAATGAGCAGTTCTTC. Encoded protein: CASSEGLAAPYNEQFF. The J gene is TRBJ2-1, the V gene TRBV2, with 9 positions matching TRBD2. Germline V gene sequence: CDR1 SNHLY, CDR2 FYNNEI. V lost 1 base, J lost 2 bases, and 3 bases stayed unmatched. The length of the CDR3 is 16 residues.

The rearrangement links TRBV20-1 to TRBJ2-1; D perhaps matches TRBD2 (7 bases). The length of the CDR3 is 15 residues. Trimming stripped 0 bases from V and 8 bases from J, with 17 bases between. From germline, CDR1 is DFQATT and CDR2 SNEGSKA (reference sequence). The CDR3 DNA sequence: TGCAGTGCTAGAGATCGGCGGGGGCCCGGGGATGAGCAGTTCTTC. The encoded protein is CSARDRRGPGDEQFF.

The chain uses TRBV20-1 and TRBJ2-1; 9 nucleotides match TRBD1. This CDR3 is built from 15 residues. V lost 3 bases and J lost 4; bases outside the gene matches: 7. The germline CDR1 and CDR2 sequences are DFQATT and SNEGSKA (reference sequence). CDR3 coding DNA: TGCAGTGCTAGGCCCGGACAGGGGAGGTACAATGAGCAGTTCTTC. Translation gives CSARPGQGRYNEQFF.

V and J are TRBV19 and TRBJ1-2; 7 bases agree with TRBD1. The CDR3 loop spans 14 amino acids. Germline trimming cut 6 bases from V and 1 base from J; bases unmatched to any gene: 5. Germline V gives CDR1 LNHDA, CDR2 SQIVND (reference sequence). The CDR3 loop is CASRRDSSNYGYTF. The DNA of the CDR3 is TGTGCCAGTAGGCGGGACAGCAGTAACTATGGCTACACCTTC. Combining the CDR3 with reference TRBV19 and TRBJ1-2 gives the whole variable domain DGGITQSPKYLFRKEGQNVTLSCEQNLNHDAMYWYRQDPGQGLRLIYYSQIVNDFQKGDIAEGYSVSREKKESFPLTVTSAQKNPTAFYLCASRRDSSNYGYTFGSGTRLTVV.

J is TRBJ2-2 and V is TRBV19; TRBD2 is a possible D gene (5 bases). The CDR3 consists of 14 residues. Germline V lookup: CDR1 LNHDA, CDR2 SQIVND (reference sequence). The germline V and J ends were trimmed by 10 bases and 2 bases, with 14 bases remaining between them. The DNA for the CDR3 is TGTGCCACCCGTAGGCTAGCAAACACCGGGGAGCTGTTTTTT. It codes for CATRRLANTGELFF.